This T cell receptor beta chain was found in a study of blood T cells in healthy people across ages. CDR1 is LGHNA, CDR2 YNFKEQ, per germline. V gave up 0 bases and J gave up 4 bases; unmatched junction bases: 3. The CDR3 extends over 16 amino acids. With a J-beta primer mix and a sample-barcoded 5' primer, a second PCR ran roughly 6 to 11 cycles. Using its own MiXCR run on the 5' RACE reads, TCRdb lists one record per CDR3 protein. The table has over 700,000 distinct CDR3 sequences, approximately 25% seen once; the top ten hold 9.4%. These data were likewise used in another study, on T cells of mothers and their children.

The source is a boy aged 5-17 years in good health. V gene TRBV4-2 combines with J gene TRBJ2-1, with 10 nucleotides matching TRBD2. Input material: blood. The CDR3 nucleotides are TGTGCCAGCAGCCAAGATTGGACTAGCGGTTACAATGAGCAGTTCTTC. This codes for CASSQDWTSGYNEQFF.